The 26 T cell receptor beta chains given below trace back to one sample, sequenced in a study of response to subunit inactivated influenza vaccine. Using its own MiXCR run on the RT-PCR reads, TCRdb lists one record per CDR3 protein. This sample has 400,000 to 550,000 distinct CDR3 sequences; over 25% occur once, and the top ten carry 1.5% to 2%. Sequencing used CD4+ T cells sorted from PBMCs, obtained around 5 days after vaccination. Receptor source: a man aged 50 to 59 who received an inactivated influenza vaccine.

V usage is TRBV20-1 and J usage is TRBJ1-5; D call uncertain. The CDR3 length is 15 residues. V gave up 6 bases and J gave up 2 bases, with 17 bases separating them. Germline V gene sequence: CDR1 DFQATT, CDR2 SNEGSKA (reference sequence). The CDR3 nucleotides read TGCAGTGCCCCGAAAGCAGGAATGGGCAATCAGCCCCAGCATTTT. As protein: CSAPKAGMGNQPQHF.

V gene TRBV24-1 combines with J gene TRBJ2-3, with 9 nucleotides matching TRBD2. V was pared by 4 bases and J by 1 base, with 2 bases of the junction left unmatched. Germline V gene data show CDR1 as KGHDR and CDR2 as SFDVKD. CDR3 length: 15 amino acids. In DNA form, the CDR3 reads TGTGCCACCAGTGACTGGACTAGCGGCACAGATACGCAGTATTTT. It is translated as CATSDWTSGTDTQYF.

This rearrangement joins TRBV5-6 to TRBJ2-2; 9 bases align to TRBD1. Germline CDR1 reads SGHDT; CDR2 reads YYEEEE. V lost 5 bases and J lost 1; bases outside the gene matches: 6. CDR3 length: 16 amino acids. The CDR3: CASSFSGQGNTGELFF. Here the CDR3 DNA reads TGTGCCAGCAGTTTCTCGGGACAGGGGAACACCGGGGAGCTGTTTTTT.

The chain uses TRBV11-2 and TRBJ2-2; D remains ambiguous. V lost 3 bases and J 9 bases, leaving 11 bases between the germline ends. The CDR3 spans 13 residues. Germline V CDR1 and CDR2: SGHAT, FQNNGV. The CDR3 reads CASSFTGGRELFF. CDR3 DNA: TGTGCCAGCAGCTTCACGGGCGGCCGGGAGCTGTTTTTT.

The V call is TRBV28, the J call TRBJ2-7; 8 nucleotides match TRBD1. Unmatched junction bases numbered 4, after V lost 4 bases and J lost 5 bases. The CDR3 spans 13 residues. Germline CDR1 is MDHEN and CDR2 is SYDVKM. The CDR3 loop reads CASSWQGANEQYF. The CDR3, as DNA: TGTGCCAGCAGTTGGCAGGGGGCCAACGAGCAGTACTTC. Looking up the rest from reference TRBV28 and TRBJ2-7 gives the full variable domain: DVKVTQSSRYLVKRTGEKVFLECVQDMDHENMFWYRQDPGLGLRLIYFSYDVKMKEKGDIPEGYSVSREKKERFSLILESASTNQTSMYLCASSWQGANEQYFGPGTRLTVT.

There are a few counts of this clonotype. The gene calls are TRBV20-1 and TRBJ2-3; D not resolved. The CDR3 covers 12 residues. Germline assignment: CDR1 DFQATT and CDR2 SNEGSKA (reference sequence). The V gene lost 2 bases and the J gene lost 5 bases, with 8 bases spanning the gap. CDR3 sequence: CSARSKQDTQYF. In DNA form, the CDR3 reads TGCAGTGCTAGAAGCAAGCAAGATACGCAGTATTTT.

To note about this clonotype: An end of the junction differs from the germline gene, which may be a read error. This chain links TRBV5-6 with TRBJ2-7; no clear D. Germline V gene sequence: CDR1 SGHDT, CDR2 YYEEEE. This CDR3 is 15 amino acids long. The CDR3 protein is CASSLGDLESSEQYF. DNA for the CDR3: TGTGCCAGCAGCTTGGGGGATCTAGAATCCTCCGAGCAGTACTTC.

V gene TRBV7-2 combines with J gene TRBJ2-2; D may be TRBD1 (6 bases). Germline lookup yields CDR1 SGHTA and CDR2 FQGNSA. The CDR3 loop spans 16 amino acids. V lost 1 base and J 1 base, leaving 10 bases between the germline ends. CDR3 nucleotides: TGTGCCAGCAGCTTAGGGGGGACAAGGAACACCGGGGAGCTGTTTTTT. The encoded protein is CASSLGGTRNTGELFF.

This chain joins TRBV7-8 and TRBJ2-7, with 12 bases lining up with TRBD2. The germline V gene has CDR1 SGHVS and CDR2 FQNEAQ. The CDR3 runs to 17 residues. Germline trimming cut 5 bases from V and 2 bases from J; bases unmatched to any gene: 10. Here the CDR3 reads CASSKTSGSRTPYEQYF. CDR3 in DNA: TGTGCCAGCAGCAAGACTAGCGGGAGTCGTACTCCCTACGAGCAGTACTTC.

CDR3 sequence reads: CASSLQRGGYNEQFF. The CDR3 DNA reads TGTGCCAGCAGCTTACAGCGGGGGGGCTACAATGAGCAGTTCTTC. V gene TRBV7-2 combines with J gene TRBJ2-1; 10 bases map to TRBD2. Germline V gene lookup returns CDR1 SGHTA and CDR2 FQGNSA. With 2 bases clipped from V and 3 bases from J, the junction kept 1 base outside the gene matches. The CDR3 is 15 residues long. Drawing the rest from reference TRBV7-2 and TRBJ2-1, the complete variable domain is GAGVSQSPSNKVTEKGKDVELRCDPISGHTALYWYRQSLGQGLEFLIYFQGNSAPDKSGLPSDRFSAERTGGSVSTLTIQRTQQEDSAVYLCASSLQRGGYNEQFFGPGTRLTVL.

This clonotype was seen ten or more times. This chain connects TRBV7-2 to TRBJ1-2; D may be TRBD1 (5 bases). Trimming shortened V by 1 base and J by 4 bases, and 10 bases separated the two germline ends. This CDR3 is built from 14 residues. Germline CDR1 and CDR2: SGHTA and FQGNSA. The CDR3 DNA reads TGTGCCAGCAGCTTAGTAGGAGGGGCCTATGGCTACACCTTC. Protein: CASSLVGGAYGYTF. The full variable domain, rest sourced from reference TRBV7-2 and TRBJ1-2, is GAGVSQSPSNKVTEKGKDVELRCDPISGHTALYWYRQSLGQGLEFLIYFQGNSAPDKSGLPSDRFSAERTGGSVSTLTIQRTQQEDSAVYLCASSLVGGAYGYTFGSGTRLTVV.

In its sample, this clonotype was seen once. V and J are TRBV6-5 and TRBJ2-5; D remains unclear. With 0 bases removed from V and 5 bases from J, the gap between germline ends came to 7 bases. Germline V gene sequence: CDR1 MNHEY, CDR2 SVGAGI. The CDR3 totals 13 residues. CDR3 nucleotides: TGTGCCAGCAGTTACTCCATAAAGGAGACCCAGTACTTC. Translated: CASSYSIKETQYF.

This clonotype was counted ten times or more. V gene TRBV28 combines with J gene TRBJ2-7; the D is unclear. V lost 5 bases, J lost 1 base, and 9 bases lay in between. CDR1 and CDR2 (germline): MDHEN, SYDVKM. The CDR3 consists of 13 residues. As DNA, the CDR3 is TGTGCCAGCAGTGTTCGGTATTCCTACGAGCAGTACTTC. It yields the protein CASSVRYSYEQYF.

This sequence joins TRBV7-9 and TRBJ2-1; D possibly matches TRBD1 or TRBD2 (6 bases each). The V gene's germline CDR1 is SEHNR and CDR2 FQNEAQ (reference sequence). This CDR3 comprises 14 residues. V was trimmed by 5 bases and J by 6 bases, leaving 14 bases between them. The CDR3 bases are TGTGCCAGCAGCACACCACAGGGAGGCAATGAGCAGTTCTTC. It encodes CASSTPQGGNEQFF.

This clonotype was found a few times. The CDR3 here is CASKTDSYSNQPQHF. The CDR3 nucleotides read TGTGCCAGCAAAACAGACAGTTATAGCAATCAGCCCCAGCATTTT. The chain joins TRBV6-1 to TRBJ1-5; weak D call: TRBD1 (5 bases). Per germline, CDR1 MNHNS and CDR2 SASEGT. The CDR3 extends over 15 amino acids. Trimming removed 7 bases from V and 0 bases from J, with 13 bases in between.

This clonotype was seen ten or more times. The CDR3 DNA reads as TGCGCCAGCAGCGATGAGGCTAACTATGGCTACACCTTC. As protein: CASSDEANYGYTF. V is TRBV4-1 and J is TRBJ1-2; no reliable D call. CDR3 length: 13 residues. Per germline, CDR1 MGHRA and CDR2 YSYEKL. V dropped 5 bases and J dropped 0 bases, with 7 bases sitting between them.

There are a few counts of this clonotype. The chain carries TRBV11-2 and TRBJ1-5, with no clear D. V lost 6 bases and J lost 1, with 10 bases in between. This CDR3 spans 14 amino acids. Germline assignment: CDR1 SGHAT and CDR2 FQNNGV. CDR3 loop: CASSWTDSNQPQHF. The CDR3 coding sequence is TGTGCCAGCAGTTGGACGGACAGCAATCAGCCCCAGCATTTT.

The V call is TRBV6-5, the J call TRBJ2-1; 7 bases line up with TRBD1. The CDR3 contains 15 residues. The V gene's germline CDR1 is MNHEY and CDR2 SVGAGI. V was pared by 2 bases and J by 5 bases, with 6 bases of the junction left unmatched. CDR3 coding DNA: TGTGCCAGCAGTTACCGACAGGGATCTAACAATGAGCAGTTCTTC. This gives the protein CASSYRQGSNNEQFF.

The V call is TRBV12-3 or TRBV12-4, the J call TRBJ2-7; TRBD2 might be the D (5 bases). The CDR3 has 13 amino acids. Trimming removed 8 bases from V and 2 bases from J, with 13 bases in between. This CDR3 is CASLRTGTYEQYF. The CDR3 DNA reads TGTGCCAGCCTGAGGACTGGTACCTACGAGCAGTACTTC.

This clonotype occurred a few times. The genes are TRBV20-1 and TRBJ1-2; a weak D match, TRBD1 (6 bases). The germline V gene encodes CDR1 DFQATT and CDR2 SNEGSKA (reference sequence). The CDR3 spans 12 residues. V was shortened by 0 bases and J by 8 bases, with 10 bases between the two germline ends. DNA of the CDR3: TGCAGTGCTAGAGATGCAGGGGCAGGCTACACCTTC. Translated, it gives CSARDAGAGYTF.

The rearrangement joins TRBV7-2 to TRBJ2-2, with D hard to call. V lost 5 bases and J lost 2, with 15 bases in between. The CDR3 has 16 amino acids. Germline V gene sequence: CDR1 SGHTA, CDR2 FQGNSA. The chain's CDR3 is CASSQEQPLNTGELFF. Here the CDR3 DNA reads TGTGCCAGCAGCCAGGAGCAGCCCCTAAACACCGGGGAGCTGTTTTTT.

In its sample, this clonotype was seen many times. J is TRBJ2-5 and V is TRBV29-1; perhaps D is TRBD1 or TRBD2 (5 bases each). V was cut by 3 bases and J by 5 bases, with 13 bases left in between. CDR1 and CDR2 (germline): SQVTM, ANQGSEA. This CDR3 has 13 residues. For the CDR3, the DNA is TGCAGCGTTGATTCAGGGACCCGGGAGACCCAGTACTTC. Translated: CSVDSGTRETQYF.

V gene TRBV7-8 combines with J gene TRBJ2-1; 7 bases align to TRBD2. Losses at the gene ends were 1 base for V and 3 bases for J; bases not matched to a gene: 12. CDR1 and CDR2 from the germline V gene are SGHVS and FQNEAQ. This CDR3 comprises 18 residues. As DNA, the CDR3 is TGTGCCAGCAGCTTAGTGTATGTGACTAGCAAACTCTACAATGAGCAGTTCTTC. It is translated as CASSLVYVTSKLYNEQFF.

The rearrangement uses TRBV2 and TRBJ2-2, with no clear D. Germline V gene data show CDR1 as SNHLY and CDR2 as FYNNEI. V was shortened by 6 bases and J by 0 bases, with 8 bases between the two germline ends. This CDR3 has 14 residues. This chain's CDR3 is CASRVGTNTGELFF. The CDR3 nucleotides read TGTGCCAGCAGGGTGGGTACGAACACCGGGGAGCTGTTTTTT.

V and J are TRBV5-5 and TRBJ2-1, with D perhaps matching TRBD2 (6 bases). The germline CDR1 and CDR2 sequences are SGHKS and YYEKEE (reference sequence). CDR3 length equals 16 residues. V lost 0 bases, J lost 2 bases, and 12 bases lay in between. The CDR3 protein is CASSLERREAYNEQFF. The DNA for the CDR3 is TGTGCCAGCAGCTTGGAGAGGCGGGAAGCCTACAATGAGCAGTTCTTC.

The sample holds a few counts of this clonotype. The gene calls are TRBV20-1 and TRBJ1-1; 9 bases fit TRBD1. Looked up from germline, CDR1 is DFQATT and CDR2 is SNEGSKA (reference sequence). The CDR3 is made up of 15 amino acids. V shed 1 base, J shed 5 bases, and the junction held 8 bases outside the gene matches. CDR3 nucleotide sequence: TGCAGTGCTAGAGCCGGACAGGGGCTGGGGACTGAAGCTTTCTTT. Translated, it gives CSARAGQGLGTEAFF.